This TCR beta chain emerged from a study of T cells in Graves' hyperthyroidism and ophthalmopathy. Findings of the study overall: The model identified upcoming ophthalmopathy a median about 6.5 months ahead of onset.

Using RNA transcripts as the source, TCR beta CDR3 regions were amplified. Researchers ran a first-round RT-PCR on the TCR CDR3 using the HTBI primer set. TCRdb ran MiXCR on the multiplex PCR reads and lists one entry per CDR3 protein. The top ten clones hold roughly 50% of a sample with some 210,000 distinct CDR3 sequences, 15% to 20% of them seen once. Losses at the gene ends were 5 bases for V and 2 bases for J; bases not matched to a gene: 6. The CDR3 is made up of 14 amino acids. Germline CDR1 reads SGHTA; CDR2 reads FQGNSA. This clonotype was counted many times. The antigen remains unidentified. Sequenced input: blood. This chain connects TRBV7-2 to TRBJ2-7; 7 nucleotides align to TRBD1. The receptor was isolated from a man between 45 and 60 years old with Graves' hyperthyroidism. The CDR3: CASSKRTGPYEQYF. CDR3 sequence (DNA): TGTGCCAGCAGCAAACGGACAGGCCCCTACGAGCAGTACTTC.